The 22 T cell receptor beta chains given below trace back to one sample, sequenced in a study of blood T cell repertoires in COVID-19 (dated by TCRdb to the early 2020s). The library was generated by the immunoSEQ multiplex PCR assay. Entries here come from immuneACCESS through TCRdb and include only in-frame sequences with V and J called. Some clones fail to appear in such tables; in the studies checked, an unresolved V gene covers under half of the shortfall, and the cause of the remainder is unknown. This sample holds 65,000 to 70,000 clones; just under 80% were observed only once. The ten largest clones capture roughly 48% of the sample. The specimen sequenced was peripheral blood. These receptors were taken from a human donor in a cohort sampled during active COVID-19.

V usage is TRBV7-8 and J usage is TRBJ2-7, with TRBD1 identical over 8 bases. V dropped 5 bases and J dropped 3; count of bases not matched to a gene: 6. Per germline, CDR1 SGHVS and CDR2 FQNEAQ. CDR3 length equals 14 residues. CDR3 in amino acids: CASSPTGTGYEQYF. Here the CDR3 DNA reads TGTGCCAGCAGCCCCACGGGGACAGGCTACGAGCAGTACTTC.

This chain uses TRBV24-1 with TRBJ2-5; tentative D call: TRBD2 (5 bases). From germline, CDR1 is KGHDR and CDR2 SFDVKD. Trimming took 5 bases from V and 0 from J, leaving 9 bases between them. The CDR3 is 14 amino acids. CDR3 coding DNA: TGTGCCACCAGTGGAAGGAGGTACCAAGAGACCCAGTACTTC. Its protein product is CATSGRRYQETQYF.

The V call is TRBV12-3 or TRBV12-4, the J call TRBJ2-2; D unclear. The CDR3 is 11 amino acids. V lost 4 bases and J lost 8, with 5 bases in between. CDR3 sequence: CASSSIGELFF. The CDR3 DNA reads TGTGCCAGCAGTTCCATTGGGGAGCTGTTTTTT.

This sequence joins TRBV11-2 and TRBJ2-3; D remains ambiguous. V lost 3 bases to trimming and J lost 0 bases, with 13 bases between them. Germline V gives CDR1 SGHAT, CDR2 FQNNGV. This CDR3 is built from 16 residues. The chain's CDR3 is CASSFPPTRSTDTQYF. For the CDR3, the DNA is TGTGCCAGCAGCTTCCCCCCTACCCGGAGCACAGATACGCAGTATTTT.

This sequence joins TRBV14 and TRBJ2-5; D might be TRBD2 (5 bases). V lost 0 bases to trimming and J lost 5 bases, with 16 bases between them. Germline V gene lookup returns CDR1 SGHDN and CDR2 FVKESK. The CDR3 has 16 residues. This CDR3 is CASSQELGGLGETQYF. The CDR3 region has the DNA TGTGCCAGCAGCCAAGAGCTCGGCGGGCTAGGGGAGACCCAGTACTTC. The full variable domain, rest sourced from reference TRBV14 and TRBJ2-5, is EAGVTQFPSHSVIEKGQTVTLRCDPISGHDNLYWYRRVMGKEIKFLLHFVKESKQDESGMPNNRFLAERTGGTYSTLKVQPAELEDSGVYFCASSQELGGLGETQYFGPGTRLLVL.

In DNA, the CDR3 is TGCGCCAGCAGCTCAATACTCAGGGGGCCGGGGGAGACCCAGTACTTC. This encodes CASSSILRGPGETQYF. The chain couples TRBV5-1 to TRBJ2-5; TRBD1 agrees at 8 bases. Germline V gene lookup returns CDR1 SGHRS and CDR2 YFSETQ. V lost 3 bases and J lost 5; bases outside the gene matches: 12. The CDR3 extends over 16 amino acids.

The chain carries TRBV5-4 and TRBJ1-5; weak D call: TRBD1 (6 bases). This CDR3 has 15 amino acids. The V gene lost 4 bases and the J gene lost 2 bases, with 13 bases spanning the gap. The V gene's germline CDR1 is SGHNT and CDR2 YYREEE (reference sequence). CDR3 amino acids: CASSPGRGGNQPQHF. The CDR3 DNA sequence: TGTGCCAGCAGCCCCGGCAGGGGAGGCAATCAGCCCCAGCATTTT.

The chain uses TRBV7-2 and TRBJ2-3; the D is unclear. The CDR3 consists of 12 residues. Germline-derived CDR1 and CDR2 are SGHTA and FQGNSA. V was trimmed by 3 bases and J by 4 bases, leaving 5 bases between them. The CDR3 loop is CASSFISDTQYF. CDR3 nucleotides: TGTGCCAGCAGCTTTATATCAGATACGCAGTATTTT.

This clone has a single count. The J gene is TRBJ2-3, the V gene TRBV5-4, with 9 bases aligning to TRBD2. Germline CDR1 and CDR2: SGHNT and YYREEE (reference sequence). The junction had 4 bases not matched to a gene; V was cut back by 3 bases and J by 5 bases. The CDR3 extends over 14 amino acids. The CDR3 is CASSYRLAVDTQYF. The CDR3 bases are TGTGCCAGCAGCTACCGACTAGCGGTAGATACGCAGTATTTT. Supplemented by reference TRBV5-4 and TRBJ2-3, the full variable domain reads ETGVTQSPTHLIKTRGQQVTLRCSSQSGHNTVSWYQQALGQGPQFIFQYYREEENGRGNFPPRFSGLQFPNYSSELNVNALELDDSALYLCASSYRLAVDTQYFGPGTRLTVL.

The chain employs TRBV7-9 and TRBJ2-7, with D possibly being TRBD2 (5 bases). Deletions cut 5 bases from V and 7 bases from J, with 12 bases between. Germline V gene sequence: CDR1 SEHNR, CDR2 FQNEAQ (reference sequence). CDR3 size: 12 residues. The CDR3 here is CASSPNQREQYF. The DNA for the CDR3 is TGTGCCAGCAGCCCGAACCAGCGGGAGCAGTACTTC.

The chain uses TRBV15 and TRBJ1-2; maybe TRBD1 (5 bases). The CDR3 consists of 18 residues. Germline V gene data show CDR1 as LNHNV and CDR2 as YYDKDF (reference sequence). The V end lost 1 base, the J end lost 2 bases, and 20 bases lay between the germline ends. The CDR3: CATSRGPQDGRGNYGYTF. CDR3 coding DNA: TGTGCCACCAGCAGAGGCCCGCAGGACGGGCGGGGCAACTATGGCTACACCTTC.

The genes are TRBV28 and TRBJ2-3, with TRBD2 identical over 13 bases. The germline CDR1 and CDR2 sequences are MDHEN and SYDVKM. The CDR3 covers 18 residues. The junction had 10 bases not matched to a gene; V was cut back by 3 bases and J by 4 bases. CDR3 nucleotides: TGTGCCAGCAGTTTTGTCGGACTAGCGGGAGTAGGGGCAGATACGCAGTATTTT. Its protein is CASSFVGLAGVGADTQYF.

The chain recombines TRBV2 with TRBJ2-5; 8 nucleotides match TRBD1. CDR1 is SNHLY and CDR2 is FYNNEI in the germline V gene. There are 14 residues in the CDR3. With 4 bases clipped from V and 4 bases from J, the junction kept 5 bases outside the gene matches. The CDR3 nucleotides are TGTGCCAGCAGTGTCACAGGGGGTAGAGAGACCCAGTACTTC. It encodes CASSVTGGRETQYF.

The genes are TRBV23-1 and TRBJ2-1, with 9 bases identical to TRBD2. TRBV23-1 belongs to the ORF category, with a function that is uncertain. CDR3 size: 16 residues. Germline trimming cut 0 bases from V and 6 bases from J; bases unmatched to any gene: 6. CDR3 sequence reads: CASSQSGLAGLNEQFF. The CDR3 DNA reads as TGCGCCAGCAGTCAATCGGGCCTAGCGGGACTCAATGAGCAGTTCTTC.

This clone occurred once. This chain links TRBV2 with TRBJ2-7, with D possibly being TRBD1 (5 bases). The CDR3 contains 13 residues. V lost 7 bases and J 4 bases, leaving 14 bases between the germline ends. Germline CDR1 and CDR2: SNHLY and FYNNEI. The CDR3 spells CASISGPGYEQYF. CDR3 sequence (DNA): TGTGCCAGCATCTCGGGCCCAGGGTACGAGCAGTACTTC.

The V gene is TRBV5-1, the J gene TRBJ1-3; 9 positions agree with TRBD1. This CDR3 region has 14 residues. V was pared by 4 bases and J by 5 bases, with 4 bases of the junction left unmatched. In germline, CDR1 is SGHRS, CDR2 YFSETQ. CDR3 in DNA: TGCGCCAGCAGCGCGGGGACAGGGAGAAACACCATATATTTT. Translating gives CASSAGTGRNTIYF.

This chain links TRBV6-5 with TRBJ2-7, with D tentatively TRBD2 (7 bases). The germline CDR1 and CDR2 sequences are MNHEY and SVGAGI. This CDR3 comprises 13 residues. V lost 4 bases, J lost 7 bases, and 14 bases lay in between. CDR3 in amino acids: CASSSRGGGEQYF. The CDR3 DNA sequence: TGTGCCAGCAGTTCGAGAGGGGGGGGTGAGCAGTACTTC.

This chain joins TRBV3-1 (or the pseudogene TRBV3-2) and TRBJ1-2, with 9 nucleotides matching TRBD1. The junction had 8 bases not matched to a gene; V was cut back by 3 bases and J by 6 bases. CDR1 LGHDT and CDR2 YNNKEL come from the germline V gene (reference sequence). The CDR3 spans 15 residues. The CDR3 DNA reads as TGTGCCAGCAGCCAGTTAGGACAGGGGTCCCATGGCTACACCTTC. Its protein is CASSQLGQGSHGYTF.

This sequence joins TRBV3-1 (or the pseudogene TRBV3-2) and TRBJ1-4; no clear D gene. The ends were cut back, 2 bases at V and 6 bases at J, with 4 bases in the middle. This CDR3 contains 12 residues. CDR1 LGHDT and CDR2 YNNKEL come from the germline V gene (reference sequence). CDR3 bases: TGTGCCAGCAGCCAATCGGATGAAAAACTGTTTTTT. It codes for CASSQSDEKLFF.

The rearrangement joins TRBV7-2 to TRBJ2-1; TRBD2 agrees at 10 bases. The germline V gene encodes CDR1 SGHTA and CDR2 FQGNSA. V was pared by 1 base and J by 2 bases, with 5 bases of the junction left unmatched. There are 17 residues in the CDR3. The CDR3 region is CASSLDAAGGPYNEQFF. The CDR3 coding sequence is TGTGCCAGCAGCTTAGATGCAGCGGGAGGGCCCTACAATGAGCAGTTCTTC.

This clone came up a few times. The rearrangement uses TRBV3-1 (or the pseudogene TRBV3-2) and TRBJ1-6, with D tentatively TRBD1 (5 bases). Germline values: CDR1 LGHDT, CDR2 YNNKEL (reference sequence). V was clipped by 0 bases and J by 6 bases, with 6 bases between them. The CDR3 loop spans 14 amino acids. The CDR3: CASSQERGNSPLHF. The CDR3 DNA reads as TGTGCCAGCAGCCAAGAAAGGGGTAATTCACCCCTCCACTTT.

This clone was seen a few times. The rearrangement links TRBV7-9 to TRBJ2-7; 12 positions match TRBD1. Trimming cost V 4 bases and J 0 bases; bases outside gene matches: 13. CDR1 is SEHNR, CDR2 FQNEAQ, per germline (reference sequence). The CDR3 has 19 amino acids. The CDR3 is CASSSSPGTGGHSSYEQYF. CDR3 bases: TGTGCCAGCAGCTCTAGCCCCGGGACAGGGGGCCATAGCTCCTACGAGCAGTACTTC.